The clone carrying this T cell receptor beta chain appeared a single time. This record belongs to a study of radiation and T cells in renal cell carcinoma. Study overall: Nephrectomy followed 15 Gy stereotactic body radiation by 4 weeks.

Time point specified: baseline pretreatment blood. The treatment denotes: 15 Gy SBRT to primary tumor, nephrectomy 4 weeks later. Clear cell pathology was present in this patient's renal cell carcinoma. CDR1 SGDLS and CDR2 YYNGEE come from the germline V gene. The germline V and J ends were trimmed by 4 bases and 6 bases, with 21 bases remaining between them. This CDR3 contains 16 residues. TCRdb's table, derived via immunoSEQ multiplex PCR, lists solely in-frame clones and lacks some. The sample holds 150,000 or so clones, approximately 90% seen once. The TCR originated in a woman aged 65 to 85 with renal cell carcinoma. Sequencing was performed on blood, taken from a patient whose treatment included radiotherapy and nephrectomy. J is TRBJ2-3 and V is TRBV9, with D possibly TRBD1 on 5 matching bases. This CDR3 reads CASSSRRQQAGDTQYF. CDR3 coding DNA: TGTGCCAGCAGCTCAAGACGACAGCAAGCTGGGGATACGCAGTATTTT.